What follows describes a single T cell receptor beta chain. The data were taken from a study of T cells in localized non-small cell lung cancer. Only in-frame clones appear in the TCRdb table, and some are missing; sequencing was by immunoSEQ multiplex PCR. The sample carries approximately 65,000 clones, more than 80% recorded once. The TCR comes from a man aged 40 to 70 with stage II lung adenocarcinoma. Sequencing was performed on PBMCs, taken before any cancer treatment.

The CDR3, as DNA: TGTGCCAGCAGCGAAACAGGGGCTGGAAACACCATATATTTT. Protein product: CASSETGAGNTIYF. V usage is TRBV9 and J usage is TRBJ1-3; 7 nucleotides agree with TRBD1. The CDR3 runs 14 residues. The germline V gene has CDR1 SGDLS and CDR2 YYNGEE. The trim removed 3 bases at V and 2 bases at J, leaving 2 bases unmatched.